This T cell receptor beta chain was sequenced in a study of control samples from healthy donors and cancer patients. Assay used: immunoSEQ multiplex PCR; TCRdb lists only in-frame clones, some missing. The data contain about 61,000 clones, nearly 90% of them singletons. The CDR3 extends over 16 amino acids. CDR1 is SNHLY, CDR2 FYNNEI, per germline. V was trimmed by 6 bases and J by 3 bases, leaving 15 bases between them. This clonotype was sampled from a man between 60 and 75 years old with colorectal cancer. Sequences were obtained from PBMCs. This chain uses TRBV2 with TRBJ2-6; D uncertain. CDR3: CASSDRATVGANVLTF. CDR3 coding DNA: TGTGCCAGCAGCGACCGGGCCACAGTTGGGGCCAACGTCCTGACTTTC. The variable domain in full, with the rest retrieved from reference TRBV2 and TRBJ2-6, is EPEVTQTPSHQVTQMGQEVILRCVPISNHLYFYWYRQILGQKVEFLVSFYNNEISEKSEIFDDQFSVERPDGSNFTLKIRSTKLEDSAMYFCASSDRATVGANVLTFGAGSRLTVL.